This T cell receptor beta chain stems from a study of regulatory T cells in long-lasting Graves disease. Study information: Disease was considered persistent Graves' disease after over 5 years of antithyroid drugs (with positive TSH receptor antibodies). Study-level results: Persistent patients had more shared public clonotypes (2,741) than new patients (approximately 920). Patients whose Graves' disease persisted exhibited lower TCR diversity than those newly diagnosed.

Time point specified: persistent/refractory GD, antithyroid drugs over 5 years with positive TRAb. PBMCs were the source of the RNA used for TCR sequencing. Sequencing libraries for TCR beta were prepared with iRepertoire HTBI primers and Arm-PCR of CDR3 regions. One entry per CDR3 protein, called by TCRdb with MiXCR from the multiplex PCR reads. This sample has over 250,000 distinct CDR3 sequences, with around 20% found just once. The CDR3 extends over 13 amino acids. Germline V CDR1 and CDR2: SSHAT, FNYEAQ (reference sequence). As for this clonotype: Its target is not known. The junction shows a germline mismatch at one end, possibly a read error.

The specimen was peripheral blood mononuclear cells (PBMCs), collected when the disease was refractory, from a patient treated with antithyroid drugs. The TCR originated in a female donor with Graves disease. The gene calls are TRBV7-7 and TRBJ2-5; perhaps D is TRBD1 or TRBD2 (5 bases each). The CDR3 DNA reads TGTGCTAGCAGCGCCGGGGCAGGGGAGACCCAGTACTTC. Translated, it gives CASSAGAGETQYF.